These 10 T cell receptor delta chains came from one sample sequenced in a study of γδ T cells in repeated Plasmodium falciparum infection. Bulk repertoires came from Vgamma9/Vdelta2+ or Vdelta2-negative gammadelta T cells flow-sorted from PBMC. TCRdb re-processed the multiplex PCR reads via CATT. The sample carries around 57,000 delta-chain clones, 1.7% recorded once. The sequencing input was gamma-delta T cells from blood. Receptors originate from a pool of human donors (malaria-infected and uninfected, not separated).

In its sample, this clone was seen a few times. A far bigger clonotype differs at one base, so this is likely a read error. The same CDR3 is also encoded by other DNA sequences in this sample. This rearrangement joins TRDV1 to TRDJ1; TRDD3 matches at 8 bases. TCRdb gives no J gene; it was assigned here by matching the DNA to germline. Trimming at V came to 3 bases and at J to 0 bases, leaving 21 bases not matched to a gene. CDR3 length: 21 amino acids. Germline-derived CDR1 and CDR2 are TSWWSYY and QGS. The DNA for the CDR3 is TGTGCTCTTGGGGAGCTAGTGGCCCCTAAGTACTGGGGGTCGTACACCGATAAACTCATCTTT. Protein: CALGELVAPKYWGSYTDKLIF.

This clone has just a few counts. A clone one base away is much larger, so this may be a read error. The V gene is TRDV1, the J gene TRDJ4, with D possibly being TRDD2 (5 bases). The J gene, left out of TCRdb, was set here by checking the DNA against germline. The CDR3 sequence is 22 residues long. The germline CDR1 and CDR2 sequences are TSWWSYY and QGS. The V gene lost 2 bases and the J gene lost 3 bases, with 37 bases spanning the gap. The CDR3 region is CALGESRLSSNHLLSQEGPLIF. The CDR3 DNA follows: TGTGCTCTTGGGGAATCAAGGTTGTCCTCAAACCACCTACTTTCCCAGGAAGGACCCCTGATCTTT.

With respect to this clone: One base separates it from a far larger clone, so it is likely a read error. This CDR3 is also generated by other DNA sequences in the sample. The CDR3 spells CACDTAGGPSSWDTRQMFF. CDR3 DNA: TGTGCCTGTGACACCGCGGGGGGCCCAAGCTCCTGGGACACTCGACAGATGTTTTTC. This chain joins TRDV2 and TRDJ3; D is perhaps TRDD3 (5 bases). The CDR3 runs to 19 residues. Germline CDR1 GEAIGNYY, CDR2 EKD.

This clone is labeled medium-sized. The chain has TRDV2 and TRDJ1; 11 nucleotides agree with TRDD3. V lost 0 bases and J lost 12; bases outside the gene matches: 20. This CDR3 region has 18 residues. Germline V lookup: CDR1 GEAIGNYY, CDR2 EKD. CDR3 bases: TGTGCCTGTGACACCGGATGGTTACTGGGGGATAGAGGGAGATGGGTCATCTTT. Protein: CACDTGWLLGDRGRWVIF.

In this sample, this clone turned up many times. This CDR3 is also generated by other DNA sequences in the sample. The chain joins TRDV1 to TRDJ1, with 7 bases identical to TRDD2. Germline V gene sequence: CDR1 TSWWSYY, CDR2 QGS. The CDR3 contains 16 residues. Losses at the gene ends were 6 bases for V and 4 bases for J; bases not matched to a gene: 14. The CDR3 nucleotides are TGTGCTCTTGGTGAAACATCTTCCTATAGCATCGATAAACTCATCTTT. It is translated as CALGETSSYSIDKLIF.

This clone was counted many times. The chain has TRDV1 and TRDJ1; 8 bases agree with TRDD3. CDR1 TSWWSYY and CDR2 QGS come from the germline V gene. The CDR3 is 20 amino acids. V lost 1 base to trimming and J lost 0 bases; unmatched junction nucleotides: 16. The CDR3 protein is CALGEPTILGDSNNTDKLIF. CDR3 coding DNA: TGTGCTCTTGGGGAACCCACCATCCTGGGGGACTCCAACAACACCGATAAACTCATCTTT.

By proportion, this clone is medium-sized (0.01 to 0.1%). Other DNA sequences in this sample translate to the same CDR3. The chain links TRDV1 to TRDJ1; TRDD3 matches 11 bases. Germline CDR1 reads TSWWSYY; CDR2 reads QGS. With 1 base clipped from V and 8 bases from J, the junction kept 27 bases outside the gene matches. The CDR3 consists of 22 residues. CDR3 in amino acids: CALGERGTGGYGSNGCPMKLIF. CDR3 DNA: TGTGCTCTTGGGGAACGTGGTACTGGGGGATATGGGTCGAATGGTTGTCCGATGAAACTCATCTTT.

Turning to this clone: The protein given by TCRdb reflects a much larger clone and differs at residue 7 from this DNA's translation, likely from a read error; the protein shown is the DNA's translation. The chain uses TRDV2 and TRDJ1; 13 nucleotides match TRDD3. The J gene was not available in TCRdb and was assigned here by matching the DNA to germline segments. Trimming took 3 bases from V and 4 from J; bases not matched to a gene: 16. The CDR3 loop spans 19 amino acids. The V gene's germline CDR1 is GEAIGNYY and CDR2 EKD. CDR3 bases: TGTGCCTGTGACCCTGCCCTCCTAATAACTGGGGGATACGTCGATAAACTCATCTTT. Amino acid sequence: CACDPALLITGGYVDKLIF.

Worth noting for this clone: The protein in TCRdb stems from a much larger clone and differs at residue 12 from this DNA's translation, likely a read error; here the protein is translated from the DNA. The chain is built from TRDV1 and TRDJ1; 10 bases fit TRDD3. The CDR3 has 22 amino acids. V was clipped by 3 bases and J by 2 bases; unmatched bases: 24. Germline CDR1 is TSWWSYY and CDR2 is QGS. CDR3 region: CALGDLILQLLPGDTGTDKLIF. CDR3 sequence (DNA): TGTGCTCTTGGGGACCTTATCCTTCAACTTCTACCGGGGGATACGGGGACCGATAAACTCATCTTT.

As for this clone: The mismatch at residue 13 between this DNA's translation and the TCRdb protein of a much larger clone likely reflects a read error; the protein shown is translated from the DNA. This rearrangement joins TRDV3 to TRDJ3; TRDD2 might be the D (6 bases). The J gene was missing in TCRdb and was found by matching the end of the DNA to germline. Trimming shortened V by 3 bases and J by 2 bases, and 29 bases separated the two germline ends. CDR3 length: 21 residues. Germline assignment: CDR1 TVYSNPD and CDR2 GDNSRS (reference sequence). The CDR3 is CALSIPIPYYHRPWDTRQMFF. The CDR3 DNA sequence: TGTGCCTTGTCGATTCCTATCCCGTACTACCACCGCCCCTGGGACACCCGACAGATGTTTTTC. The full variable domain, rest sourced from reference TRDV3 and TRDJ3, is CDKVTQSSPDQTVASGSEVVLLCTYDTVYSNPDLFWYRIRPDYSFQFVFYGDNSRSEGADFTQGRFSVKHILTQKAFHLVISPVRTEDSATYYCALSIPIPYYHRPWDTRQMFFGTGIKLFVEP.